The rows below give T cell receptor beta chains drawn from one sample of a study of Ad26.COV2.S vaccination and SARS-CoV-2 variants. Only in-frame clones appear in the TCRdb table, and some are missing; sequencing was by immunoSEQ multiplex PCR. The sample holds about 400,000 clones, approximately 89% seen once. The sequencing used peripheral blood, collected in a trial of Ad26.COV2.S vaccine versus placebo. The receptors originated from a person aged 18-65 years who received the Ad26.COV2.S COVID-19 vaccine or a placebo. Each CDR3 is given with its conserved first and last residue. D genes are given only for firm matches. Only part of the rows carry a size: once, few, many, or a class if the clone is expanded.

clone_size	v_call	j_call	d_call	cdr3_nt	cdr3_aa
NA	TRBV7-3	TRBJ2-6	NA	TGTGCCAGCAGCTCTCAGGGAAACAGTGGGGCCAACGTCCTGACTTTC	CASSSQGNSGANVLTF
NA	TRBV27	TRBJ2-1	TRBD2	TGTGCCAGCAGTTTGGGTCTCGGGAGGGCCCCTTACAATGAGCAGTTCTTC	CASSLGLGRAPYNEQFF
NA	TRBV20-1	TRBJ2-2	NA	TGCAGTGCTAGTGAGGGGAACACCGGGGAGCTGTTTTTT	CSASEGNTGELFF
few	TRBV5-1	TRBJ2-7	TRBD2	TGCGCCAGCAGCCGTACCAAGCGGGAGCGCGAGCAGTACTTC	CASSRTKREREQYF
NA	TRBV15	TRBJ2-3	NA	TGTGCCACCAGCAAGGGCACCACAGATACGCAGTATTTT	CATSKGTTDTQYF
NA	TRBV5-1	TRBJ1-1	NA	TGCGCCAGCAGCTCCCTTTTGGGCAGATTGAACACTGAAGCTTTCTTT	CASSSLLGRLNTEAFF
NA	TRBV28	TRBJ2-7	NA	TGTGCCAGCACCCCAGGGCAGGGGAAGCAGTACTTC	CASTPGQGKQYF
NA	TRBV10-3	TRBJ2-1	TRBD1	TGTGCCATCAGGACCGACAGGGACAGCAATGAGCAGTTCTTC	CAIRTDRDSNEQFF
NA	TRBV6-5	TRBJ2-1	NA	TGTGCCAGCAGCCCCGACAGGAACCGGGACGAGCAGTTCTTC	CASSPDRNRDEQFF
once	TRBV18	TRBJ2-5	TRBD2	TGTGCCAGCTCACCACGGCCAGGGAGGGACTATTTGGAGACCCAGTACTTC	CASSPRPGRDYLETQYF
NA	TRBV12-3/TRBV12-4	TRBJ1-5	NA	TGTGCCAGCAGCCCCGGGGGTAGTCAGCCCCAGCATTTT	CASSPGGSQPQHF